These 9 T cell receptor beta chains came from one sample sequenced in a study of T cell changes during pregnancy in multiple sclerosis. Produced via immunoSEQ multiplex PCR; TCRdb's table is partial and in-frame only. This sample yields about 38,000 clones, of which 92% are seen a single time; under 0.45% belongs to the top ten. Sequences were derived from CD4+ T cells from peripheral blood mononuclear cells, sampled after pregnancy. The receptors derive from a female donor in good health, enrolled as a control in a pregnancy study.

The CDR3 DNA follows: TGTGCCATCAGTGGCGGACTAGCGGGGGGGCGCGGAGAGACCCAGTACTTC. Amino acids: CAISGGLAGGRGETQYF. The chain recombines TRBV10-3 with TRBJ2-5; 15 nucleotides align to TRBD2. The trim removed 4 bases at V and 4 bases at J, leaving 7 bases unmatched. This CDR3 is built from 17 residues. Germline CDR1 ENHRY, CDR2 SYGVKD.

This clone has just one count. The J gene is TRBJ1-1, the V gene TRBV5-1; no clear D. There are 13 residues in the CDR3. CDR1 is SGHRS and CDR2 is YFSETQ in the germline V gene. V lost 3 bases and J 0 bases, leaving 6 bases between the germline ends. The CDR3 is CASSSNMNTEAFF. CDR3 sequence (DNA): TGCGCCAGCAGCTCCAACATGAACACTGAAGCTTTCTTT.

This clone was seen just once. V and J are TRBV7-2 and TRBJ2-1; TRBD2 agrees at 8 bases. The CDR3 is made up of 19 amino acids. Trimming removed 3 bases from V and 0 bases from J; junction bases left unmatched: 13. CDR1 and CDR2 (germline): SGHTA, FQGNSA. The CDR3 loop is CASSFSPRTSLISYNEQFF. For the CDR3, the DNA is TGTGCCAGCAGCTTCAGCCCAAGGACTAGCCTCATCTCCTACAATGAGCAGTTCTTC. Drawing the rest from reference TRBV7-2 and TRBJ2-1, the complete variable domain is GAGVSQSPSNKVTEKGKDVELRCDPISGHTALYWYRQSLGQGLEFLIYFQGNSAPDKSGLPSDRFSAERTGGSVSTLTIQRTQQEDSAVYLCASSFSPRTSLISYNEQFFGPGTRLTVL.

The genes are TRBV30 and TRBJ2-5; 12 positions agree with TRBD1. Germline lookup yields CDR1 GTSNPN and CDR2 SVGIG (reference sequence). This CDR3 comprises 17 residues. V trimming: 5 bases; J trimming: 1 base; junction bases outside the gene matches: 11. The DNA of the CDR3 is TGTGCCTGGGCCCCCGGGACAGGGGGCTGGGCCCAAGAGACCCAGTACTTC. Residues: CAWAPGTGGWAQETQYF.

The V gene is TRBV25-1, the J gene TRBJ1-1; D possibly corresponds to TRBD1 (6 bases). The CDR3 spans 14 residues. Germline CDR1 MGHDK, CDR2 SYGVNS. V was trimmed by 2 bases and J by 5 bases, leaving 12 bases between them. DNA of the CDR3: TGTGCCAGCAGTGAACAGGGGCGGGTTACTGAAGCTTTCTTT. The encoded protein is CASSEQGRVTEAFF. Full variable domain (rest looked up from reference TRBV25-1 and TRBJ1-1): EADIYQTPRYLVIGTGKKITLECSQTMGHDKMYWYQQDPGMELHLIHYSYGVNSTEKGDLSSESTVSRIRTEHFPLTLESARPSHTSQYLCASSEQGRVTEAFFGQGTRLTVV.

The chain recombines TRBV7-2 with TRBJ2-2, with D possibly matching TRBD2 (5 bases). Trimming removed 6 bases at V and 8 bases at J, with 28 bases between. Germline lookup yields CDR1 SGHTA and CDR2 FQGNSA. CDR3 size: 18 residues. CDR3 residues: CASRKSTRAVWNSGELFF. For the CDR3, the DNA is TGTGCCAGCAGGAAGTCTACGAGGGCGGTTTGGAATTCGGGGGAGCTGTTTTTT.

This sequence joins TRBV4-1 and TRBJ1-5; no firm D call. Germline CDR1 is MGHRA and CDR2 is YSYEKL. V was clipped by 3 bases and J by 6 bases, with 9 bases between them. This CDR3 spans 13 amino acids. CDR3 amino acids: CASSQGEGQPQHF. The CDR3 region has the DNA TGCGCCAGCAGCCAGGGAGAGGGTCAGCCCCAGCATTTT.

The gene calls are TRBV7-2 and TRBJ1-6; 7 bases match TRBD1. With V trimmed by 6 bases and J by 7 bases, 9 bases remained unmatched. Germline V gene sequence: CDR1 SGHTA, CDR2 FQGNSA. The CDR3 is made up of 15 amino acids. The CDR3 reads CASSSHRGSNSPLHF. The CDR3 region has the DNA TGTGCCAGCAGTTCTCACAGGGGAAGCAATTCACCCCTCCACTTT. Full variable domain (remainder filled in from reference TRBV7-2 and TRBJ1-6): GAGVSQSPSNKVTEKGKDVELRCDPISGHTALYWYRQSLGQGLEFLIYFQGNSAPDKSGLPSDRFSAERTGGSVSTLTIQRTQQEDSAVYLCASSSHRGSNSPLHFGNGTRLTVT.

The rearrangement joins TRBV30 to TRBJ2-5, with a possible D match to TRBD1 (6 bases). V gave up 1 base and J gave up 2 bases, with 20 bases separating them. The CDR3 is 17 residues long. CDR1 is GTSNPN and CDR2 is SVGIG in the germline V gene (reference sequence). The CDR3, as DNA: TGTGCCTGGAGTGGGGAAATGGACAGAGATGTTCAAGAGACCCAGTACTTC. Protein: CAWSGEMDRDVQETQYF.